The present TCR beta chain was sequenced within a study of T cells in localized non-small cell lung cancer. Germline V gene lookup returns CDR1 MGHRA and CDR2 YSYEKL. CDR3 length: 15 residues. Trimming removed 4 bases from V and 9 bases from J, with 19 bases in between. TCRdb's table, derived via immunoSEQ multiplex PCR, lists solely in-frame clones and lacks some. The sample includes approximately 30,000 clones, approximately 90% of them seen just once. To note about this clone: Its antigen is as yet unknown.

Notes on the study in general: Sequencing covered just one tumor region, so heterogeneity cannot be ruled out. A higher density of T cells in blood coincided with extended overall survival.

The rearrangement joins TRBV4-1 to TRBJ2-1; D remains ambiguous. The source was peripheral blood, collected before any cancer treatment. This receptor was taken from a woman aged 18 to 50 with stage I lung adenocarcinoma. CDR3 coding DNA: TGCGCCAGCAGCCCATTGACCTGGACCCCGGGTGAGCAGTTCTTC. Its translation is CASSPLTWTPGEQFF.